This T cell receptor (beta chain) is from a study of T-cell memory formation after mild COVID-19 (dated by TCRdb to the early 2020s). With regard to the full study: TCR sequence clusters from the two donors were found to be largely donor specific. Longitudinal TCRalpha and TCRbeta repertoire sequencing tracked T-cell clones expanding and contracting after mild COVID-19 in a couple of donors. Two young, previously healthy adult volunteers, one female and one male, were included in the cohort. The research as a whole found: Some responding clones were found in pre-infection memory, which suggests that pre-existing cross-reactive memory T cells took part in the SARS-CoV-2 response. The study included only a couple of mild cases, and larger cohorts that include severe cases with pre-infection samples were judged to be necessary. Clones contracting from day 15 to 85 had balanced CD4/CD8 phenotypes, while a second wave expanding from day 15 to 37 was biased towards CD4+. SARS-CoV-2 specificity was not confirmed for the second-wave clones peaking on day 37. Contracting CD4+ clones turned up mainly in the CM and EM memory subsets, whereas EMRA was where CD8+ clones were enriched.

Details on this clonotype: The antigen it binds to is not known. Base qualities are not recorded, but no much larger clone differs from it by a single base.

Ficoll-Paque density gradient centrifugation was used to isolate PBMCs. At the junction V is shortened by 5 bases and J by 6 bases; bases outside the gene matches: 7. The CDR3 numbers 13 residues from cysteine through phenylalanine. The CDR3 DNA has 39 bases and is translated from base 1. The germline V gene encodes CDR1 MGHDK and CDR2 SYGVNS. The reads were generated on an Illumina NovaSeq 6000. cDNA libraries for TCRalpha and TCRbeta were prepared by 5'RACE using constant-segment primers, with sample barcodes and unique molecular identifiers added. RNA was extracted from every sample with Trizol reagent. Amplification of the libraries took two PCR steps, and the second step added a second sample barcode plus Illumina TruSeq adapters. Sequencing of libraries was performed on an Illumina NovaSeq with 2 x 150 bp paired-end reads. Processing in the source paper ran as follows. Demultiplexing of reads and collapsing into UMI-guided consensus sequences were performed with migec v1.2.7. Using mixcr v2.1.11, UMI consensuses were aligned to TRA and TRB V and J templates and then assembled into clonotypes. Clonotypes were classified as expanded or contracted when called significant by both edgeR and NoisET, with noise models trained on biological replicates. For edgeR calls, a false discovery rate-adjusted p below 0.01 and a log2 fold-change threshold of 1 were applied. As an exploratory analysis of dynamics, PCA with hierarchical clustering was applied to max-normalized trajectories of the 1000 most abundant clonotypes. Separately sequenced CD4+ and CD8+ repertoires were used to assign a CD4 or CD8 phenotype to each responding clone. TCRdb cleaned the public reads at Q25 with fastp, built clones with MiXCR and kept in-frame beta chains. Rows are unified per CDR3 protein, each entry keeping the most common DNA and genes. Clone size and V and J calls follow TCRdb, not the original study. The table for this sample lists roughly 240,000 distinct CDR3 sequences; over 15% of them were counted only once. Of the sample, 2.1% is held by the ten largest clones.

The clonotype was recovered from an adult woman who had mild COVID-19 (a few samples of this study predate the infection). The sample titles of this study are shuffled in the database, so cell type and time point are left out; the donor was told from shared clones. The sample consisted of PBMCs or a T cell subset sorted from them (not recorded which). This sequence uses TRBV25-1 and TRBJ2-7; 7 bases in the junction line up with TRBD1. The CDR3 region: CASSFNSGGEQYF. The nucleotides are TGTGCCAGCAGTTTTAACTCAGGGGGCGAGCAGTACTTC.